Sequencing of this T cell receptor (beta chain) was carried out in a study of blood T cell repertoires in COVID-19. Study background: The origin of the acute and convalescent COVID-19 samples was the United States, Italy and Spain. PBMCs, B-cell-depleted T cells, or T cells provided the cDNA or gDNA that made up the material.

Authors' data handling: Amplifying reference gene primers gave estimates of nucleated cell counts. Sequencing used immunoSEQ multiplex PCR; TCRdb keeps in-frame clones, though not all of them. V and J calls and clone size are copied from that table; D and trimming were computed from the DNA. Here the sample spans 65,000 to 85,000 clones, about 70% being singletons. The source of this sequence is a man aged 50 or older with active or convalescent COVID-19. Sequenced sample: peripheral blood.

CDR3 nucleotide sequence: TGCGCCAGCAGCCCCCAGAGCGGGAGACGAGAGACCCAGTACTTC. Translating gives CASSPQSGRRETQYF. The chain is built from TRBV4-3 and TRBJ2-5; the match to TRBD2 covers 8 bases. With 4 bases clipped from V and 4 bases from J, the junction kept 8 bases outside the gene matches. The CDR3 contains 15 residues. Germline V gene data show CDR1 as LGHNA and CDR2 as YSLEER.